This is a list of T cell receptor beta chains from one sample in a study of CD8+ T cells in alopecia areata. Libraries were prepared by immunoSEQ multiplex PCR; TCRdb keeps only in-frame clonotypes and omits some of them. Among just over 150,000 clones listed, under 60% were seen once. The specimen comprised CD8+ T cells sorted from blood, sampled at week 0. Source of these receptors: a human donor with alopecia areata. Both conserved end residues are part of each CDR3. D genes are given only for firm matches. Clone size is shown for a subset of rows, as once, few, many or a class of expanded clone.

J	V	D	length	size	DNA	CDR3
TRBJ2-1	TRBV6-1	NA	15	NA	TGTGCCAGCAGTGAAACGGGAGACCCCTACAATGAGCAGTTCTTC	CASSETGDPYNEQFF
TRBJ1-5	TRBV6-6	NA	13	NA	TGTGCCAGCAAAGACCCCCTTGATCAGCCCCAGCATTTT	CASKDPLDQPQHF
TRBJ1-1	TRBV25-1	NA	13	NA	TGTGCCAGCTTCGGGGGTGGGGTCACTGAAGCTTTCTTT	CASFGGGVTEAFF
TRBJ2-1	TRBV7-2	TRBD2	15	NA	TGTGCCAGCAGTTGGACAGCGGGGGGGCACAATGAGCAGTTCTTC	CASSWTAGGHNEQFF
TRBJ1-1	TRBV19	TRBD1	13	NA	TGTGCCAGTAGAGCAGGGGGCGGCACTGAAGCTTTCTTT	CASRAGGGTEAFF
TRBJ2-5	TRBV9	NA	15	NA	TGTGCCAGCAGCGCCTCCGGGGCCCTCCAAGAGACCCAGTACTTC	CASSASGALQETQYF
TRBJ1-1	TRBV25-1	TRBD1	14	NA	TGTGCCAGCAGTGGGGGACAGGAGGTCACTGAAGCTTTCTTT	CASSGGQEVTEAFF
TRBJ1-2	TRBV29-1	TRBD1	14	NA	TGCAGCGTCGCAGCACAGGGGACGTCGGAAGGCTACACCTTC	CSVAAQGTSEGYTF
TRBJ2-5	TRBV5-4	TRBD2	13	NA	TGTGCCAGCAGTAGCGGGGGTTTCGAGACCCAGTACTTC	CASSSGGFETQYF
TRBJ2-3	TRBV6-4	TRBD1	13	NA	TGTGCCAGCAGTGACCCACAGGGGGATACGCAGTATTTT	CASSDPQGDTQYF
TRBJ2-1	TRBV9	NA	12	NA	TGTGCCAGCAGCGTAGGTTCAAATGAGCAGTTCTTC	CASSVGSNEQFF
TRBJ2-7	TRBV7-6	TRBD1	14	NA	TGTGCCAGCAGCCTGGGACAGGGTGAATACGAGCAGTACTTC	CASSLGQGEYEQYF
TRBJ2-7	TRBV29-1	NA	12	few	TGCAGCGTTACCGGACCTGACTACGAGCAGTACTTC	CSVTGPDYEQYF
TRBJ2-2	TRBV4-3	NA	16	NA	TGCGCCAGCAGCCCCACCCCGCCCACCGGCACCGGGGAGCTGTTTTTT	CASSPTPPTGTGELFF
TRBJ2-5	TRBV29-1	NA	14	few	TGCAGCGTTGTAGCACCCGGTAAAGGAGAGACCCAGTACTTC	CSVVAPGKGETQYF
TRBJ1-2	TRBV9	NA	16	NA	TGTGCCAGCAGCCCCCGGATTTCCCCGGTCCTTGGTGGCTACACCTTC	CASSPRISPVLGGYTF
TRBJ2-1	TRBV7-6	TRBD1	20	once	TGTGCCAGCAGCCGGTTGGGACAGGGGGAAGTGGCGAGCTCCTACAATGAGCAGTTCTTC	CASSRLGQGEVASSYNEQFF
TRBJ2-1	TRBV19	NA	13	few	TGTGCCAGTAGTATAACCACCCTCAATGAGCAGTTCTTC	CASSITTLNEQFF
TRBJ2-1	TRBV28	NA	14	few	TGTGCCAGCAGTTTAAGTGGACTGTACAATGAGCAGTTCTTC	CASSLSGLYNEQFF
TRBJ2-1	TRBV7-7	TRBD2	15	NA	TGTGCCAGCAGCTTCACTAGCGGTCCCTACAATGAGCAGTTCTTC	CASSFTSGPYNEQFF
TRBJ2-5	TRBV29-1	NA	13	NA	TGCAGCGTTGAACCGGCGGGGCAAGAGACCCAGTACTTC	CSVEPAGQETQYF
TRBJ2-7	TRBV30	TRBD1	14	NA	TGTGCCTGGAGTGCGGGGACAGGAACCTACGAGCAGTACTTC	CAWSAGTGTYEQYF